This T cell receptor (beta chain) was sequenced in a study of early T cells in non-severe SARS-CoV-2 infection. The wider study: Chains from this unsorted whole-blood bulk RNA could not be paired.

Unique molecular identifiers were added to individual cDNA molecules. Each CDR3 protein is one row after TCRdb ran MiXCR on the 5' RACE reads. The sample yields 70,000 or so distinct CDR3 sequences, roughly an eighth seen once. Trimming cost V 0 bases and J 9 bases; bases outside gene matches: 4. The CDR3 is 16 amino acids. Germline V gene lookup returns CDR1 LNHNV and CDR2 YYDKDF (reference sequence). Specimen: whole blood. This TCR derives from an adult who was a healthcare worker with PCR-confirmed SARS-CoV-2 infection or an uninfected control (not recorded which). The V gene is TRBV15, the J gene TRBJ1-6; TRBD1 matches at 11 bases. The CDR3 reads CATSRERTGGGSPLHF. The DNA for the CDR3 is TGTGCCACCAGCAGAGAAAGGACAGGGGGCGGTTCACCCCTCCACTTT.